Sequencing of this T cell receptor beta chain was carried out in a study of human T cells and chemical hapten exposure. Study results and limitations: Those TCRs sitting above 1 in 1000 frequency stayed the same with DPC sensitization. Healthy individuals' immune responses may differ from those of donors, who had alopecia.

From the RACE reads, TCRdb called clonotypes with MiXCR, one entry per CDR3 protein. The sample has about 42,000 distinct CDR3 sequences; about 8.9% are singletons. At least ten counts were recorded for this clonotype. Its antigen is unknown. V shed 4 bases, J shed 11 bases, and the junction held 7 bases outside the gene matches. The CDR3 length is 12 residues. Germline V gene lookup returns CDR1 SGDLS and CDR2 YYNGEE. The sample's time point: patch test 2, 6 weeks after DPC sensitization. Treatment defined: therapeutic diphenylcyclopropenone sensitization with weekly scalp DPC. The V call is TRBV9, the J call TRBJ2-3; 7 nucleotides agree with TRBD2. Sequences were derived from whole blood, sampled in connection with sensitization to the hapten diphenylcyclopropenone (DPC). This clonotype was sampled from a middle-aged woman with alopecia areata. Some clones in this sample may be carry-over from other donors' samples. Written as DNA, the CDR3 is TGTGCCAGCAGCACCGGACTAGGGGTGCAGTATTTT. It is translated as CASSTGLGVQYF. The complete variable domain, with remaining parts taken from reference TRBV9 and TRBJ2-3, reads DSGVTQTPKHLITATGQRVTLRCSPRSGDLSVYWYQQSLDQGLQFLIQYYNGEERAKGNILERFSAQQFPDLHSELNLSSLELGDSALYFCASSTGLGVQYFGPGTRLTVL.